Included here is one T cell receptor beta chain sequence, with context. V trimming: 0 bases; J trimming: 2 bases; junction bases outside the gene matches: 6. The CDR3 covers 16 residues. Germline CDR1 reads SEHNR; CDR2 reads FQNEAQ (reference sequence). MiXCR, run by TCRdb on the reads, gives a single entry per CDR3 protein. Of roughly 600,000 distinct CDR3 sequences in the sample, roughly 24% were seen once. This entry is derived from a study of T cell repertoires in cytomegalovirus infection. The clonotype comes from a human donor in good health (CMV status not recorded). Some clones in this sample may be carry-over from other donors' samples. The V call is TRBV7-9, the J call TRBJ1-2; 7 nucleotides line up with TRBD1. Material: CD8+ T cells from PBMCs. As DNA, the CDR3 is TGTGCCAGCAGCTTAGCGGGGGGACAGACCAACTATGGCTACACCTTC. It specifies CASSLAGGQTNYGYTF.